This T cell receptor (beta chain) stems from a study of spatial heterogeneity in lung cancer. The presence of a unique molecular identifier marked each TCR cDNA molecule. MiXCR was run by TCRdb on the 5' RACE reads, yielding one entry per CDR3 protein. The table lists about 11,000 distinct CDR3 sequences, roughly an eighth of them singletons. CDR1 LGHNA and CDR2 YSLEER come from the germline V gene. The germline V and J ends were trimmed by 3 bases and 0 bases, with 10 bases remaining between them. CDR3 length: 15 amino acids. As to time point: sample taken at primary tumor resection. Whole RNA from tumor, nontumor lung or frozen PBMC was sequenced unsorted. In this sample, this clonotype turned up many times. What it recognizes is unknown. General observations from the study: Intratumoral expanded alpha and beta TCR counts were found to track tumor mutation counts.

J is TRBJ2-3 and V is TRBV4-3, with D unclear. Sequences were derived from lung tumor tissue, sampled at surgery. This receptor was taken from a female donor with early-stage non-small cell lung cancer. The CDR3 DNA follows: TGCGCCAGCAGCCAGAACCTAGATAGCACAGATACGCAGTATTTT. This codes for CASSQNLDSTDTQYF.